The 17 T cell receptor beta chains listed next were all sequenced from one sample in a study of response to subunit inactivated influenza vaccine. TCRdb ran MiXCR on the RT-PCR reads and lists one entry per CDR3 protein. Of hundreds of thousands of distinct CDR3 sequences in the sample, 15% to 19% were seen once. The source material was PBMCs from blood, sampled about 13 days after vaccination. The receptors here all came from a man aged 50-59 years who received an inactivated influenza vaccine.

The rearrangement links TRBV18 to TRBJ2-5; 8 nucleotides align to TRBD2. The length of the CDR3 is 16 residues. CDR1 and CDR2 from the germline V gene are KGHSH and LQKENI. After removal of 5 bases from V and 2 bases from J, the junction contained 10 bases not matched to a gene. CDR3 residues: CASSTTLAAKQETQYF. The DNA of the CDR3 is TGTGCCAGCTCAACTACACTAGCGGCCAAACAAGAGACCCAGTACTTC. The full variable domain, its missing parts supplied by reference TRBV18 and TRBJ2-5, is NAGVMQNPRHLVRRRGQEARLRCSPMKGHSHVYWYRQLPEEGLKFMVYLQKENIIDESGMPKERFSAEFPKEGPSILRIQQVVRGDSAAYFCASSTTLAAKQETQYFGPGTRLLVL.

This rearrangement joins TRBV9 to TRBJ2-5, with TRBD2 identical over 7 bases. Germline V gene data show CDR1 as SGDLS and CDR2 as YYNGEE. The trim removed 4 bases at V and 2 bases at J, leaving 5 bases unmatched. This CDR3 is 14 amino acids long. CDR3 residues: CASSPLADQETQYF. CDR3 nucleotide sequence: TGTGCCAGCAGCCCCCTAGCGGATCAAGAGACCCAGTACTTC.

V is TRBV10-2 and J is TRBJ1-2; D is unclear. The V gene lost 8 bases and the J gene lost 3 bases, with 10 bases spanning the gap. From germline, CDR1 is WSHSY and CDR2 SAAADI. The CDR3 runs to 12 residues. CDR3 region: CASGGPDYGYTF. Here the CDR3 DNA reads TGCGCCAGCGGCGGTCCGGACTATGGCTACACCTTC.

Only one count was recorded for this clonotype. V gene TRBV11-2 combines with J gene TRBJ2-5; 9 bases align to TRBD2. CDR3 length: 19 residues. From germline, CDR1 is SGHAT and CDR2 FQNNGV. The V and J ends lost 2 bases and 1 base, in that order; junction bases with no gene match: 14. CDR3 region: CASSLLVSFTSGFQETQYF. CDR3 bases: TGTGCCAGCAGCTTATTGGTTTCGTTCACTAGCGGGTTCCAAGAGACCCAGTACTTC.

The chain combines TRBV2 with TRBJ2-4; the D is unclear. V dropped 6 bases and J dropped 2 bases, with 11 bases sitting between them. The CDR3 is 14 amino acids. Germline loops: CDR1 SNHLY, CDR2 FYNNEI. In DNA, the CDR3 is TGTGCCAGCAGCGTCCAAGGATCCAAAAACATTCAGTACTTC. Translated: CASSVQGSKNIQYF.

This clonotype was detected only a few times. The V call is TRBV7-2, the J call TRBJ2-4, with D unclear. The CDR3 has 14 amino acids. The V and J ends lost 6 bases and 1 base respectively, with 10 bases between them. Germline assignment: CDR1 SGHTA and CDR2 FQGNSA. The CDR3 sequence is CASSPIAAKNIQYF. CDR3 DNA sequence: TGTGCCAGCAGTCCAATTGCGGCCAAAAACATTCAGTACTTC. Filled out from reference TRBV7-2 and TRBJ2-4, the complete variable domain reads GAGVSQSPSNKVTEKGKDVELRCDPISGHTALYWYRQSLGQGLEFLIYFQGNSAPDKSGLPSDRFSAERTGGSVSTLTIQRTQQEDSAVYLCASSPIAAKNIQYFGAGTRLSVL.

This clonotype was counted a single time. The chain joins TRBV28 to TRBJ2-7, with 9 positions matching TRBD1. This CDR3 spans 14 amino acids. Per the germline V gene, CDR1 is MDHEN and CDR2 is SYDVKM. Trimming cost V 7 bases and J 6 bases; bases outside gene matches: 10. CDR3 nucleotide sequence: TGTGCCAGCACCTGGACAGGGGATTACTCCGAGCAGTACTTC. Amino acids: CASTWTGDYSEQYF.

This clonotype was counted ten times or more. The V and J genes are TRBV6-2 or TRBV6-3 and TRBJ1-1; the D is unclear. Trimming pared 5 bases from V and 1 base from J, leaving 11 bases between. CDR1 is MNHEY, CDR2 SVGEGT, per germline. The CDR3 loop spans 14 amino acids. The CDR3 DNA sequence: TGTGCCAGCAGTCGACACCTCTGGAACACTGAAGCTTTCTTT. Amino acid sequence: CASSRHLWNTEAFF.

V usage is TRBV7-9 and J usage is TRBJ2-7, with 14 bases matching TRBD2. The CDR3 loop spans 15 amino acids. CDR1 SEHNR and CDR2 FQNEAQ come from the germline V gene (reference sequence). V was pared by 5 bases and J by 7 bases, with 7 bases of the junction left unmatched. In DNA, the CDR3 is TGTGCCAGCAGCGCATCGGGACTAGCGGGAGAAGAGCAGTACTTC. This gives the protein CASSASGLAGEEQYF.

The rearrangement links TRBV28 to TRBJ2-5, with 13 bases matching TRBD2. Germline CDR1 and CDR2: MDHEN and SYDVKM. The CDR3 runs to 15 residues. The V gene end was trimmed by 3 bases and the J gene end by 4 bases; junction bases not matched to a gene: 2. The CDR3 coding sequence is TGTGCCAGCAGTTTTGGACTAGCGGGAGTAGAGACCCAGTACTTC. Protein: CASSFGLAGVETQYF.

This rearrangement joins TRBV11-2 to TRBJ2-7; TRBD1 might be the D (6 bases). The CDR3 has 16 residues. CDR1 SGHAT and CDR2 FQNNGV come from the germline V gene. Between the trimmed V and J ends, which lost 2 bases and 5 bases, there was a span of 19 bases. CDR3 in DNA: TGTGCCAGCAGCTTATTTCAGGGGTGGGCAAGCGACGAGCAGTACTTC. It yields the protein CASSLFQGWASDEQYF.

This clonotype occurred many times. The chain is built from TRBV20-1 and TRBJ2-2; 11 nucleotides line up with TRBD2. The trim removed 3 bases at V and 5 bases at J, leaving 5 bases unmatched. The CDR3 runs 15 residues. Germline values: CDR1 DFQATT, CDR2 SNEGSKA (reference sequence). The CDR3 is CSASLAGGRTGELFF. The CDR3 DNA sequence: TGCAGTGCTAGTTTAGCGGGGGGGCGTACCGGGGAGCTGTTTTTT.

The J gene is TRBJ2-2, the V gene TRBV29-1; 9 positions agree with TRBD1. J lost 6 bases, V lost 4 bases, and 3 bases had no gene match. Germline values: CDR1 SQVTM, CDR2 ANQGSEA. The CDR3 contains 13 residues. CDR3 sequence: CSVAWTGAGELFF. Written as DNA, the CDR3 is TGCAGCGTTGCATGGACAGGGGCCGGGGAGCTGTTTTTT.

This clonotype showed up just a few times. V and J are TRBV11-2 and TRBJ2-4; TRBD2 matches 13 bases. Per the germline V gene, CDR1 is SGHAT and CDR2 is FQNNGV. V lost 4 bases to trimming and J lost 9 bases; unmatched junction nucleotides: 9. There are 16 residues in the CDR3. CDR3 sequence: CASSSPLAGGLGIQYF. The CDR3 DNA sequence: TGTGCCAGCAGCTCCCCACTAGCGGGAGGGTTGGGCATTCAGTACTTC.

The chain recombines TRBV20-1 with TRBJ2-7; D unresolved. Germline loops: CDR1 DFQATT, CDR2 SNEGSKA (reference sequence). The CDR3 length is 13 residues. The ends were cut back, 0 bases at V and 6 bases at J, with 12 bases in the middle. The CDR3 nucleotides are TGCAGTGCTAGAGATATAGAGGCGTCCGAGCAGTACTTC. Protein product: CSARDIEASEQYF.

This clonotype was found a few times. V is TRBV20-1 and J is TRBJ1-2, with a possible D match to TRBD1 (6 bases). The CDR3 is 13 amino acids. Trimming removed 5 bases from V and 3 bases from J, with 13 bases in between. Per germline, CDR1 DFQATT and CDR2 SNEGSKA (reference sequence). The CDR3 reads CSAQGTSDYGYTF. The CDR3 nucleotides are TGCAGTGCTCAGGGGACAAGTGACTATGGCTACACCTTC.

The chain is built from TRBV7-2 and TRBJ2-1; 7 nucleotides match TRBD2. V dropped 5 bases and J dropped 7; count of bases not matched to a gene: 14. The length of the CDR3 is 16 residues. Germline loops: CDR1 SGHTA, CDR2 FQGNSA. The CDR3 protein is CASSLSGGARVNEQFF. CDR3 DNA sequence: TGTGCCAGCAGCCTATCGGGGGGAGCGAGGGTTAATGAGCAGTTCTTC. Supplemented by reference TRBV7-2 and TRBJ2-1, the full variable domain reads GAGVSQSPSNKVTEKGKDVELRCDPISGHTALYWYRQSLGQGLEFLIYFQGNSAPDKSGLPSDRFSAERTGGSVSTLTIQRTQQEDSAVYLCASSLSGGARVNEQFFGPGTRLTVL.